Sequencing of this T cell receptor (beta chain) was carried out in a study of T cell responses to AZD1222 COVID-19 vaccine. Study-level points and caveats: The number of AZD1222 recipients seropositive at baseline was only five or six. There were mostly white British donors and more females than males, and clonal diversity was possibly underestimated. In the spike-specific TCR repertoire, nearly half reportedly target unmutated variant regions. Spike regions recognized by vaccine-associated CD4 TCRs spanned the protein, led by 160-218 and 743-854.

The repertoire was sequenced with immunoSEQ multiplex PCR; TCRdb's copy has only in-frame clones and lacks some. The profile shows 150,000 to 200,000 clones, roughly 92% of them singletons. The trim removed 10 bases at V and 5 bases at J, leaving 12 bases unmatched. The CDR3 spans 14 residues. The V gene's germline CDR1 is LNHDA and CDR2 SQIVND (reference sequence). As concerns this clone: Its target is not known.

Sample: peripheral blood, taken on day 0 of AZD1222 vaccination. The sequence came from an adult in good health. The chain combines TRBV19 with TRBJ2-5; 8 bases are shared with TRBD2. The CDR3 loop is CATTPGGGTETQYF. The CDR3, as DNA: TGTGCCACCACCCCCGGGGGGGGGACGGAGACCCAGTACTTC.